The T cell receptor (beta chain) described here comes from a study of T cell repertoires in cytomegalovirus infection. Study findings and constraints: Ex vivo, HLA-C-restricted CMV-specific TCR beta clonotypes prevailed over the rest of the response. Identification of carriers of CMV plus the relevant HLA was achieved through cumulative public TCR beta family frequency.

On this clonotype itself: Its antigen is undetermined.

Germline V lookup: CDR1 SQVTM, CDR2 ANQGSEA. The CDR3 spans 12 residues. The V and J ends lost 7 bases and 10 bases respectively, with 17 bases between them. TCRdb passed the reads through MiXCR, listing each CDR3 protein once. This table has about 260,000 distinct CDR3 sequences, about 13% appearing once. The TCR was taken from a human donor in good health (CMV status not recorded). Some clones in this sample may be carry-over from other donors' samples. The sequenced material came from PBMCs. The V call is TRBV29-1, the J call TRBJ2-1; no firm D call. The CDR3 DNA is TGCAGCGCCAAGACGCGGTTCGGAGAGCAGTTCTTC. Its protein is CSAKTRFGEQFF.